This T cell receptor beta chain came from a study of shared clonotypes between healthy human individuals. From CD4+ cells came CD45RA+ naive and CD45RA-negative memory subsets. Germline V CDR1 and CDR2: SQVTM, ANQGSEA. The CDR3 covers 11 residues. V dropped 4 bases and J dropped 8 bases, with 11 bases sitting between them. Concerning this clone itself: Its antigen is unknown.

Profiled with immunoSEQ multiplex PCR; TCRdb holds only in-frame clones, not every one. There are roughly 1,500,000 clones in the sample; less than 99% occur only once, and under 0.45% lies in the top ten. Broader study findings: Sorted-subset sequencing, rarefaction showed, was incomplete despite large depth. Estimated clonotype richness was generally higher in naive than memory subsets. How much donors shared clonotypes was expected to be affected by sequencing depth.

Sequencing input: naive CD4+ T cells sorted from blood. The subset: CD45RA+ positively selected. The chain uses TRBV29-1 and TRBJ1-2; D gene unclear. The TCR sequence derives from a man aged 25 to 45 in good health. CDR3 in amino acids: CSVAGVEGYTF. In DNA form, the CDR3 reads TGCAGCGTTGCCGGGGTGGAAGGCTACACCTTC.